This section outlines one T cell receptor (beta chain) sequence together with its context. These data belong to a study of blood T cell repertoires in COVID-19. Study-level background: COVID-19 samples, acute and convalescent, were from the United States, Italy and Spain. From T cells, B-cell-depleted T cells, or PBMCs came the material, which was cDNA or gDNA.

Germline-derived CDR1 and CDR2 are SNHLY and FYNNEI. This CDR3 spans 13 amino acids. V gave up 3 bases and J gave up 6 bases, with 11 bases separating them. Original handling: Estimates of nucleated cell counts were drawn from the amplification of reference gene primers. The data were produced by immunoSEQ multiplex PCR, yet TCRdb's version contains in-frame clones alone and is incomplete. The V and J calls and the clone size are those of that table, but D and trimming were determined from the DNA. This repertoire shows roughly 250,000 clones, approximately 80% found once; its top ten account for approximately 4.9%.

This chain connects TRBV2 to TRBJ1-1; D perhaps matches TRBD1 (5 bases). This TCR was sampled from a woman older than 75 with active or convalescent COVID-19. Sample: peripheral blood. The CDR3 coding sequence is TGTGCCAGCAGTGAGTCTCCGGGGGCTGAAGCTTTCTTT. It encodes CASSESPGAEAFF.